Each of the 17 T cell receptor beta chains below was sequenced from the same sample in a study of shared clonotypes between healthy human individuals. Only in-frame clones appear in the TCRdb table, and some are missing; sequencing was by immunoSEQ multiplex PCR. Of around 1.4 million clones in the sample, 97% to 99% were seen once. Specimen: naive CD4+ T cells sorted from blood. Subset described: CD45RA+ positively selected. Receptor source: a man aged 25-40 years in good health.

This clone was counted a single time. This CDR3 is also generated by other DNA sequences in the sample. CDR3 coding DNA: TGTGCCAGCAGTCTGTCCGGGGTGGGCACAGATACGCAGTATTTT. It codes for CASSLSGVGTDTQYF. The rearrangement joins TRBV28 to TRBJ2-3, with D possibly being TRBD2 (5 bases). The germline V gene encodes CDR1 MDHEN and CDR2 SYDVKM. This CDR3 is built from 15 residues. Trimming shortened V by 5 bases and J by 1 base, and 13 bases separated the two germline ends.

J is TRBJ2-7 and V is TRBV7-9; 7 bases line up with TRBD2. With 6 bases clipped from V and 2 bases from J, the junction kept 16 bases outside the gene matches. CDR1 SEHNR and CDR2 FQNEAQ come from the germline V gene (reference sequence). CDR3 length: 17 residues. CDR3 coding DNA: TGTGCCAGCAGTAAGGCGGGAGCGCTCACTACACCCTACGAGCAGTACTTC. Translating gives CASSKAGALTTPYEQYF.

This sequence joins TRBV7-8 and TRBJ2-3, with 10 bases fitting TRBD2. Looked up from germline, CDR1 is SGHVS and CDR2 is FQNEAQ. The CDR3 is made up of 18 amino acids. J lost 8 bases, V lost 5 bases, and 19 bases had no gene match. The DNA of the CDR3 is TGTGCCAGCAGCCCCAGCCCGAGCGGGAGGGCCCCTAATGTTACGCAGTATTTT. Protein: CASSPSPSGRAPNVTQYF.

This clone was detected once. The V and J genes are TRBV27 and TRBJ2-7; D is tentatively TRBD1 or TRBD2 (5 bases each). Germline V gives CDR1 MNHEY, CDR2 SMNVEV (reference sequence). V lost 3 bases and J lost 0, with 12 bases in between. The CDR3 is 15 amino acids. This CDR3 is CASSFAPGSSYEQYF. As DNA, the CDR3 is TGTGCCAGCAGTTTTGCCCCAGGGAGCTCCTACGAGCAGTACTTC.

The chain's CDR3 is CASSPVGGRPYNEQFF. The CDR3 DNA follows: TGTGCCAGCAGCCCAGTCGGCGGGAGGCCCTACAATGAGCAGTTCTTC. The V gene is TRBV9, the J gene TRBJ2-1; 8 nucleotides align to TRBD2. The CDR3 covers 16 residues. Trimming removed 4 bases from V and 2 bases from J; junction bases left unmatched: 8. Per the germline V gene, CDR1 is SGDLS and CDR2 is YYNGEE.

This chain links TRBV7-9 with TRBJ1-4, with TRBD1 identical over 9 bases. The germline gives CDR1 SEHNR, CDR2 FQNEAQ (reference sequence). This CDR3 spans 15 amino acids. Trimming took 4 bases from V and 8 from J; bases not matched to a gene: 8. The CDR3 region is CASSSQGARKEKLFF. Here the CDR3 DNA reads TGTGCCAGCAGCTCACAGGGGGCAAGAAAAGAAAAACTGTTTTTT.

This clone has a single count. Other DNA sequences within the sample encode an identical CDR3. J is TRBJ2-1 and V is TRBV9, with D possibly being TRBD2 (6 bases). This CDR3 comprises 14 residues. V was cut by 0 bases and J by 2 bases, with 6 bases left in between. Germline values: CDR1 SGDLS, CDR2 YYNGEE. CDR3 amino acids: CASSVGGTYNEQFF. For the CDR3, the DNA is TGTGCCAGCAGCGTAGGCGGGACCTACAATGAGCAGTTCTTC.

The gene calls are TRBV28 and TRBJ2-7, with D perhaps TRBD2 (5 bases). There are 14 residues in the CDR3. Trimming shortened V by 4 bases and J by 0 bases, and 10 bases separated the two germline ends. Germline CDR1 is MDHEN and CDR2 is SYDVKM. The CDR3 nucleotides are TGTGCCAGCAGTTCTAGCAGGAGCTCCTACGAGCAGTACTTC. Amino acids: CASSSSRSSYEQYF.

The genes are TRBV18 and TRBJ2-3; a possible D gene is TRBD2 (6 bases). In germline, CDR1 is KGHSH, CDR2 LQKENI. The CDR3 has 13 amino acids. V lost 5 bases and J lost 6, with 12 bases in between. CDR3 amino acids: CASSGRGSDTQYF. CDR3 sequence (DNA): TGTGCCAGCTCAGGACGGGGGTCCGATACGCAGTATTTT. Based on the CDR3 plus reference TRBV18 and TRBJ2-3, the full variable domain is NAGVMQNPRHLVRRRGQEARLRCSPMKGHSHVYWYRQLPEEGLKFMVYLQKENIIDESGMPKERFSAEFPKEGPSILRIQQVVRGDSAAYFCASSGRGSDTQYFGPGTRLTVL.

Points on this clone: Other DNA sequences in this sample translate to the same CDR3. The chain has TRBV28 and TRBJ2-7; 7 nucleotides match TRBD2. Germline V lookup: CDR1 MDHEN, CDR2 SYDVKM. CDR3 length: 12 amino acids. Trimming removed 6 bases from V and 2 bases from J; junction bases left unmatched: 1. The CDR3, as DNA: TGTGCCAGCAGGGGAGGGCCCTACGAGCAGTACTTC. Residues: CASRGGPYEQYF.

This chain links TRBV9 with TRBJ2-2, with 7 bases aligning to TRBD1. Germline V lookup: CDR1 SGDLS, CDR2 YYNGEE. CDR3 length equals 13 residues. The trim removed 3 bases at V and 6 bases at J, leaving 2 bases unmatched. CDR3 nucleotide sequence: TGTGCCAGCAGCGCCACAGGGGCCGGGGAGCTGTTTTTT. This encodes CASSATGAGELFF. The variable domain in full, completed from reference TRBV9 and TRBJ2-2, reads DSGVTQTPKHLITATGQRVTLRCSPRSGDLSVYWYQQSLDQGLQFLIQYYNGEERAKGNILERFSAQQFPDLHSELNLSSLELGDSALYFCASSATGAGELFFGEGSRLTVL.

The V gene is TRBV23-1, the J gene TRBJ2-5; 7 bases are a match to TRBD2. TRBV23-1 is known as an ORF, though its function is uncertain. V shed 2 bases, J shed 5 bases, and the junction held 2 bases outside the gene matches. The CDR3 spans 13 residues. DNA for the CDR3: TGCGCCAGCAGTCAAGGGAGGGGTGAGACCCAGTACTTC. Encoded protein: CASSQGRGETQYF.

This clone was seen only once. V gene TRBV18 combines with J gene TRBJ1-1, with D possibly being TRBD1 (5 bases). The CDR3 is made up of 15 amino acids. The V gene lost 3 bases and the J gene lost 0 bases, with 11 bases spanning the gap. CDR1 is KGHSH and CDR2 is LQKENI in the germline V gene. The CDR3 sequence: CASSPMGPLNTEAFF. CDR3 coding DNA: TGTGCCAGCTCACCGATGGGACCGCTGAACACTGAAGCTTTCTTT.

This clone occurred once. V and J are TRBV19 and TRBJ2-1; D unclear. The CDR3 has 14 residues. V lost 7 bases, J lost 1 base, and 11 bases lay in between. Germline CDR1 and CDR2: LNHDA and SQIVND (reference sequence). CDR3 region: CASTRVGSYNEQFF. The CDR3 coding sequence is TGTGCCAGTACTCGGGTCGGGTCCTACAATGAGCAGTTCTTC.

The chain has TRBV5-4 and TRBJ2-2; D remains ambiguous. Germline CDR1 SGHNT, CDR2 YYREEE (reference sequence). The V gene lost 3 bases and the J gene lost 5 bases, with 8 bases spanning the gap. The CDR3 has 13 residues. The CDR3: CASSYLGTGELFF. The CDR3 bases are TGTGCCAGCAGCTACCTTGGGACCGGGGAGCTGTTTTTT.

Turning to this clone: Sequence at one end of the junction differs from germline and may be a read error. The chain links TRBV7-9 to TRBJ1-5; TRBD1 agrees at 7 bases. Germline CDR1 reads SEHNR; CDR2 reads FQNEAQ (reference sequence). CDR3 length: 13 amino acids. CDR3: CASSLAAGGTRYF. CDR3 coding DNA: TGTGCCAGCAGCTTGGCGGCAGGGGGTACGAGGTATTTT.

CDR3 sequence (DNA): TGTGCCACCAGCAGAGCCGCGCCGCACTACGAGCAGTACTTC. It is translated as CATSRAAPHYEQYF. This chain connects TRBV15 to TRBJ2-7; D not certain. The CDR3 is 14 residues long. Germline V gene sequence: CDR1 LNHNV, CDR2 YYDKDF (reference sequence). Trimming stripped 1 base from V and 3 bases from J, with 10 bases between.